This TCR beta chain was observed in a study of post-analysis software for immune sequencing data. Regarding the study as a whole: Patients carried roughly five TRBV segments more frequently than controls did, and TRBV5-6, TRBV5-1 and TRBV20-1 were among them.

This CDR3 comprises 12 residues. Trimming cost V 6 bases and J 10 bases, with 13 bases left between them. From germline, CDR1 is MNHEY and CDR2 SVGAGI. Regarding this clonotype: Its target is unknown.

The TCR beta cDNA libraries contained unique molecular identifiers. TCRdb analysed the PCR reads with MiXCR anew, one entry per CDR3 protein. Seen here are 380,000 or so distinct CDR3 sequences, around 37% observed once, and the top ten hold over 10%. V and J are TRBV6-5 and TRBJ2-1, with D perhaps TRBD2 (5 bases). This receptor was taken from a girl aged 5 to 17 with multiple sclerosis. Source material: blood. CDR3 DNA: TGTGCCAGCAGCGACCTTGGACTCGAGCAGTTCTTC. Its translation: CASSDLGLEQFF.